This record covers a single TCR beta chain. The antigen is undetermined. TCRdb reprocessed the reads with MiXCR, giving one entry per CDR3 protein. The repertoire has roughly 100,000 distinct CDR3 sequences, 16% of them found once; the top ten carry about 8.8%. The source of the sample is a study of T cell repertoires in cytomegalovirus infection. Overall study: Signatures in public TCR beta sequences pointed to both CMV infection and matching HLA type.

There are 9 residues in the CDR3. Trimming pared 10 bases from V and 4 bases from J, leaving 3 bases between. Per the germline V gene, CDR1 is SEHNR and CDR2 is FQNEAQ (reference sequence). Study-wide points: Summed public TCR beta family frequency identified CMV carriers bearing the relevant HLA. CMV-specific TCR beta clonotypes restricted by HLA-C dominated the ex vivo response.

This TCR came from a human donor in good health (CMV status not recorded). Some clones in this sample may be carry-over from other donors' samples. The J gene is TRBJ2-3, the V gene TRBV7-9, with D unclear. Sequencing was done on a sample of PBMCs. The CDR3 here is CATSDTQYF. CDR3 nucleotide sequence: TGTGCCACGTCAGATACGCAGTATTTT.